Shown below are 7 T cell receptor beta chains from a single sample sequenced in a study of breast tumors, draining lymph nodes, adjacent tissues. The lymph nodes were axillary draining lymph nodes from breast cancer patients. TCRdb re-called the multiplex PCR reads with MiXCR, one entry per CDR3 protein. The sample lists about 100,000 distinct CDR3 sequences; around 20% were seen once. Sequenced input: axillary lymph node tissue. The receptors come from a female donor with breast cancer. Some clones in this sample may be carry-over from other donors' samples.

This clonotype was seen repeatedly, ten times or more. The rearrangement links TRBV6-1 to TRBJ1-6; D call uncertain. The CDR3 spans 13 residues. Germline-derived CDR1 and CDR2 are MNHNS and SASEGT. V lost 7 bases, J lost 4 bases, and 8 bases lay in between. The CDR3 DNA follows: TGTGCCAGCAATTTAGGGTATAATTCACCCCTCCACTTT. This encodes CASNLGYNSPLHF.

The CDR3 DNA is TGTGCCAGCAGTCCCTCGGCAGGGCCTAGCACAGATACGCAGTATTTT. Protein: CASSPSAGPSTDTQYF. The chain uses TRBV28 and TRBJ2-3; D might be TRBD1 (5 bases). There are 16 residues in the CDR3. Trimming left V 5 bases short and J 0 bases short, with 15 bases between. Germline CDR1 MDHEN, CDR2 SYDVKM.

In its sample, this clonotype was seen many times. The CDR3 sequence is CAISDTSGSMGTDTQYF. DNA for the CDR3: TGTGCCATCAGTGACACTAGCGGGAGTATGGGCACAGATACGCAGTATTTT. The chain has TRBV10-3 and TRBJ2-3, with 11 bases that match TRBD2. V was clipped by 3 bases and J by 1 base; unmatched bases: 6. The CDR3 sequence is 17 residues long. The germline CDR1 and CDR2 sequences are ENHRY and SYGVKD.

With regard to this clonotype: A read error may account for a junction end that differs from germline. CDR3 in amino acids: CASSIGRGLDYAF. CDR3 sequence (DNA): TGTGCCAGTAGTATAGGTCGGGGGCTTGACTACGCCTTC. The rearrangement uses TRBV19 and TRBJ1-2, with TRBD1 as a possible D gene (6 bases). The CDR3 covers 13 residues. Germline loops: CDR1 LNHDA, CDR2 SQIVND (reference sequence). The full variable domain, in which reference TRBV19 and TRBJ1-2 provide the parts outside the CDR3, is DGGITQSPKYLFRKEGQNVTLSCEQNLNHDAMYWYRQDPGQGLRLIYYSQIVNDFQKGDIAEGYSVSREKKESFPLTVTSAQKNPTAFYLCASSIGRGLDYAFGSGTRLTVV.

Ten or more counts support this clonotype. The CDR3 DNA is TGTGCCGTCCGGGACAGGGGTTTTTCCGGGGAGCTGTTTTTT. Translated: CAVRDRGFSGELFF. This sequence joins TRBV6-6 and TRBJ2-2; 10 bases line up with TRBD1. In germline, CDR1 is MNHNY, CDR2 SVGAGI (reference sequence). This CDR3 region has 14 residues. The J segment lost 6 bases and the V segment lost 11 bases, leaving 9 bases of the junction unmatched.

In this sample, this clonotype turned up many times. The V and J genes are TRBV7-9 and TRBJ1-2; TRBD1 might be the D (6 bases). The germline gives CDR1 SEHNR, CDR2 FQNEAQ (reference sequence). This CDR3 spans 15 amino acids. Trimming left V 2 bases short and J 0 bases short, with 10 bases between. CDR3 loop: CASSLQGTTNYGYTF. The CDR3 coding sequence is TGTGCCAGCAGCTTACAGGGGACGACTAACTATGGCTACACCTTC.

This clonotype appeared a single time. A much larger clone sits a single nucleotide away, making a read error possible. V usage is TRBV7-2 and J usage is TRBJ1-3; D is unresolved. The CDR3 contains 15 residues. Germline CDR1 and CDR2: SGHTA and FQGNSA. Trimming shortened V by 3 bases and J by 4 bases, and 13 bases separated the two germline ends. CDR3 in DNA: TGTGCCAGCAGCTTGAGTCGTCTTCAGGGAAACACCATATATTTT. It translates to CASSLSRLQGNTIYF.